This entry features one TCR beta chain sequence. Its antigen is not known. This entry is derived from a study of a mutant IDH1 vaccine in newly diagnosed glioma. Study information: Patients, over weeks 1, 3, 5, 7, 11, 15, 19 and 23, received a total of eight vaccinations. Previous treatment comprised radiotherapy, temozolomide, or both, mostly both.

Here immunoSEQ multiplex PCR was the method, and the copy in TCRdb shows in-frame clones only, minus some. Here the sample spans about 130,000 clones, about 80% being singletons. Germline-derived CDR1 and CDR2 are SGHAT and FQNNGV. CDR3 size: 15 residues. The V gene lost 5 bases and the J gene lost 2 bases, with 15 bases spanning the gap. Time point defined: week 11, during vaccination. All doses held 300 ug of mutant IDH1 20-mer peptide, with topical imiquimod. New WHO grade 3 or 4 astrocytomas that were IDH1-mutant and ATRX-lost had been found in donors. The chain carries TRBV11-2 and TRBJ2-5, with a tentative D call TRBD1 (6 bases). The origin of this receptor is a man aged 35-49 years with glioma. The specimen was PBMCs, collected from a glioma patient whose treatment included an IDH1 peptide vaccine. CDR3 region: CASSRIQGDQETQYF. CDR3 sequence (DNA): TGTGCCAGCAGCCGGATACAGGGTGATCAAGAGACCCAGTACTTC.